The sequence of this T cell receptor (beta chain) was determined in a study of OX40 agonist ivuxolimab in advanced cancers. Study overall: Patients achieving partial responses numbered three: one hepatocellular carcinoma case and two cutaneous melanoma cases.

Sequencing was performed with immunoSEQ multiplex PCR; in TCRdb, only in-frame clones are kept and a portion is missing. The sample includes tens of thousands of clones, approximately 78% of them seen just once. Study results and limitations: The mean number of expanded clones was higher in CD8+ T cells than in CD4+.

The CDR3 runs 14 residues. Germline trimming cut 6 bases from V and 4 bases from J; bases unmatched to any gene: 9. Germline CDR1 SGHRS, CDR2 YFSETQ. As regards this clone: As yet, its antigen is unknown.

Patients who had autoimmune disease history or got systemic immunosuppression were left out. The sequenced sample was CD4+ or CD8+ T cells sorted from blood, obtained in a trial of the OX40 agonist ivuxolimab. This chain connects TRBV5-1 to TRBJ1-2; 7 bases align to TRBD1. The receptor was isolated from an adult with an advanced solid tumor such as melanoma, head and neck, liver or kidney cancer. The CDR3 region is CASTPDRPSYGYTF. The CDR3 DNA is TGCGCCAGCACCCCGGACAGGCCGAGCTATGGCTACACCTTC.